Reported below is one T cell receptor (beta chain). This specimen belongs to a study of cytomegalovirus exposure and HLA in healthy donors. A multiplex PCR was run with 60 Vbeta primers and 13 Jbeta primers. Assay: immunoSEQ multiplex PCR; the TCRdb copy retains only in-frame clones and omits some. Seen here are around 91,000 clones, roughly 80% observed once, and the top ten hold around 4.6%. Germline CDR1 and CDR2: SGHRS and YFSETQ. V was shortened by 2 bases and J by 1 base, with 19 bases between the two germline ends. The CDR3 contains 18 residues. The sequence was obtained from a woman in her 40s in good health and CMV-seropositive. V and J are TRBV5-1 and TRBJ2-1; D may be TRBD2 (6 bases). Material for sequencing was PBMCs. CDR3 coding DNA: TGCGCCAGCAGCTTTTTAGCTTATGGCGGGAATTCCTACAATGAGCAGTTCTTC. Its protein product is CASSFLAYGGNSYNEQFF. Full variable domain (remainder filled in from reference TRBV5-1 and TRBJ2-1): KAGVTQTPRYLIKTRGQQVTLSCSPISGHRSVSWYQQTPGQGLQFLFEYFSETQRNKGNFPGRFSGRQFSNSRSEMNVSTLELGDSALYLCASSFLAYGGNSYNEQFFGPGTRLTVL.